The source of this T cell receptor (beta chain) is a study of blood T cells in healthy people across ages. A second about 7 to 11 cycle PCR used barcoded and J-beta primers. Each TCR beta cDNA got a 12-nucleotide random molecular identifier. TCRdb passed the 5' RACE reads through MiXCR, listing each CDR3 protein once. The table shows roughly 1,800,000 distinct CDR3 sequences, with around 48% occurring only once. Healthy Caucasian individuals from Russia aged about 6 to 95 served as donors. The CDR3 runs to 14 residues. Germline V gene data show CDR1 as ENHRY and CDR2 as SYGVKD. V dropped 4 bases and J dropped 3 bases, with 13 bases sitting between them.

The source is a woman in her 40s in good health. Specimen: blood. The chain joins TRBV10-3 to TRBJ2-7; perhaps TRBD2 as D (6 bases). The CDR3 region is CAISGGLASYEQYF. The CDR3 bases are TGTGCCATCAGTGGTGGCCTAGCGAGCTACGAGCAGTACTTC.